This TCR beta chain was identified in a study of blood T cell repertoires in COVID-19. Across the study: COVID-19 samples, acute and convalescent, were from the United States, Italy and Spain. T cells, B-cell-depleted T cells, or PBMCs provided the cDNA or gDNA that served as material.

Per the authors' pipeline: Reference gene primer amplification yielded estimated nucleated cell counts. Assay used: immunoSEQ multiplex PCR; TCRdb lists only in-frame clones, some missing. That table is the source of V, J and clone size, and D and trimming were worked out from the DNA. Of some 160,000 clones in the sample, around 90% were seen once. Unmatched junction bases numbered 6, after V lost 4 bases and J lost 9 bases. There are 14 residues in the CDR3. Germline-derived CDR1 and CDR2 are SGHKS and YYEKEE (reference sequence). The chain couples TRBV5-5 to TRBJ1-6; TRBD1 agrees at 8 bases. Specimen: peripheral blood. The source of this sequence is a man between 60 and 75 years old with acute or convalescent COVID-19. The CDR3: CASSQDRGLSPLHF. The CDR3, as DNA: TGTGCCAGCAGCCAAGACAGGGGTCTTTCACCCCTCCACTTT.